This T cell receptor beta chain was recovered during a study of OX40 agonist ivuxolimab in advanced cancers. A note on the overall study: Ivuxolimab was a fully human IgG2 agonistic monoclonal antibody targeting the costimulatory receptor OX40 (CD134). Partial responses occurred in three dose-escalation patients, of whom one had hepatocellular carcinoma and two had cutaneous melanoma. The dose-escalation cohort was about 87% male with a mean age of approximately 60 years, ranging from roughly 20 to 85. The paper covers the monotherapy dose-escalation part of the phase I ivuxolimab trial, which included N of about 51 patients. Intravenous ivuxolimab was administered to patients every 2 weeks at six dose levels: 0.01, 0.1, 0.3, 1.5, 3 and 10 mg/kg. Peripheral TCRbeta sequencing was intended to test whether TCR sequence diversity was altered and clonal T-cell expansion was caused by ivuxolimab. Prior anti-PD-1, anti-PD-L1 or anti-CTLA-4 therapy was permitted, and about 40% of dose-escalation patients had received checkpoint inhibitors. Of the roughly 51 patients in dose escalation, some 20 had hepatocellular carcinoma, approximately 15 had melanoma, 9 had renal cell carcinoma and 9 had head and neck cancer.

Deletion took 2 bases off V and 6 bases off J, with a span of 10 bases between the germline ends. Inclusive of the bounding cysteine and phenylalanine, the CDR3 is 13 residues long. Of all the DNA, just the CDR3 is kept, 39 bases in frame from base 1. From a lookup of the germline V gene, CDR1 and CDR2 are MNHNS and SASEGT. Patients with autoimmune disease history or receiving systemic immunosuppression were excluded from the trial. In every dose cohort, peripheral blood was drawn for TCR sequencing at baseline, cycle 4 day 1, and cycle 7 day 1. Samples came from an open-label, multicenter, first-in-human phase I dose-escalation trial of ivuxolimab. Adults with locally advanced or metastatic head and neck squamous cell, hepatocellular, melanoma or renal cell carcinoma were enrolled in the trial. Before TCR sequencing, CD4+ T cells and CD8+ T cells were sorted from peripheral blood as separate populations.

To sequence the TCRbeta CDR3 region, genomic DNA was isolated from the sorted cells. The immunoSEQ Assay was used for sequencing of TCRbeta CDR3 regions. The table comes from immuneACCESS by way of TCRdb, which keeps in-frame sequences with V and J called. Part of the clones is missing from these tables; in studies checked, under half for an unresolved V gene and the rest for unknown reasons. The sample table contains approximately 90,000 clones; only one count was recorded for 88% of them. The leading ten clones occupy 0.25% to 0.35% of the sample. Beyond this particular receptor, the publication reports: The antigen specificity of the peripheral T cells that underwent clonal expansion was not determined. After ivuxolimab, more expanded clones were found on average in CD8+ T cells than in CD4+ T cells. In partial responders in the 0.1-3.0 mg/kg groups, normalized peripheral clonal expansion was found to be among the lowest, especially among CD8+ T cells. At doses from 0.1 to 3.0 mg/kg, clonal expansion was seen in both CD4+ and CD8+ blood T cells between baseline and week 6. Low levels of normalized T-cell clonal expansion were also seen in some patients who did not respond.

A note on this clone: The antigen it binds to is not known. No base-level quality is on record; no much larger clone is a single base apart.

The sequencing here drew on CD4+ or CD8+ T cells sorted from blood, taken in a trial of the OX40 agonist ivuxolimab. The chain links TRBV6-1 with TRBJ1-1; a tentative D call is TRBD1 (6 bases match). The sequence was collected from an adult with an advanced solid tumor such as melanoma, head and neck, liver or kidney cancer. The CDR3 has the sequence CASSEFRGAEAFF. The sequenced DNA: TGTGCCAGCAGTGAATTTAGGGGGGCTGAAGCTTTCTTT.